This T cell receptor (beta chain) was retrieved from a study of cytomegalovirus exposure and HLA in healthy donors. Turning to the study itself: Earlier work reported 90 million to 120 million unique TCR beta sequences from 150 million to 200 million T cells.

V lost 1 base, J lost 0 bases, and 13 bases lay in between. The CDR3 runs 17 residues. CDR1 is KGHSH and CDR2 is LQKENI in the germline V gene. On this clone itself: The CDR3 does not end in the conserved phenylalanine or tryptophan, so this is likely a read error.

13 Jbeta primers and 60 Vbeta primers were used for the PCR. The protocol was immunoSEQ multiplex PCR, while the TCRdb copy is restricted to in-frame clones and leaves out a portion. The sample records approximately 160,000 clones, roughly 80% being singletons. What was sequenced was PBMCs. The chain links TRBV18 to TRBJ1-3; D not resolved. The receptor comes from a man aged 30-40 years in good health and CMV-seropositive. The CDR3: CASSPLAGILSGNTIYL. CDR3 sequence (DNA): TGTGCCAGCTCACCACTCGCCGGGATCCTCTCTGGAAACACCATATATCTT.